Below, one T cell receptor (beta chain) is given with its context. Antigen unknown. V dropped 4 bases and J dropped 7; count of bases not matched to a gene: 14. The CDR3 loop spans 15 amino acids. Germline CDR1 is SGHDT and CDR2 is YYEEEE. The data originate from a study of beta chain features in type 1 diabetes. Of the isolated RNA, all was reverse transcribed, and so the sequenced material was expressed TCRB transcripts. Libraries were prepared by immunoSEQ multiplex PCR; TCRdb keeps only in-frame clonotypes and omits some of them. Among hundreds of thousands of clones, about 12% were seen once, and the ten largest hold about 0.01%. General study results and limits: TCRB CDR3s from Type 1 diabetes patients were moderately but significantly shorter in all four CD4+ subsets.

This chain connects TRBV5-6 to TRBJ2-7, with 7 nucleotides matching TRBD1. The origin of this receptor is a woman aged 18 to 35 with type 1 diabetes. Sequenced: naive CD4+ T cells from blood. DNA of the CDR3: TGTGCCAGCAGCCAACGGAAGACAGGGTCGGATGAGCAGTACTTC. Protein: CASSQRKTGSDEQYF.